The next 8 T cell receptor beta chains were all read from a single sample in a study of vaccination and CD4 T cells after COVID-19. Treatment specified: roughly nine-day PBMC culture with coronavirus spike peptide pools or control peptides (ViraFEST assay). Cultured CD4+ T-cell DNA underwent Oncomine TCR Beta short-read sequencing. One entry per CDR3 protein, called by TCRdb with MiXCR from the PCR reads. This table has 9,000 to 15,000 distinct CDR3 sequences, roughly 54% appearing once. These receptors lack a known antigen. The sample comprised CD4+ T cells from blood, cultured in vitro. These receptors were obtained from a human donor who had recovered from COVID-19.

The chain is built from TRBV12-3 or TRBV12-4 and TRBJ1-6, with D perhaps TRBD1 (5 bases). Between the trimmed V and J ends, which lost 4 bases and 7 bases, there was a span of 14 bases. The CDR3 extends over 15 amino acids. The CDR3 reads CASSSSQGRNSPLHF. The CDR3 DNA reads TGTGCCAGCAGTTCATCGCAGGGAAGGAATTCACCCCTCCACTTT.

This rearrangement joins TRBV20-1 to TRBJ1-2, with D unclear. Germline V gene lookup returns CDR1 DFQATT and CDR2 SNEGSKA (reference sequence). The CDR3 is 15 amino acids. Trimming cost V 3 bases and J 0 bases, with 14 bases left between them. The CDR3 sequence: CSASRLQNSNYGYTF. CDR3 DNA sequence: TGCAGTGCTAGTCGGCTGCAAAATTCTAACTATGGCTACACCTTC.

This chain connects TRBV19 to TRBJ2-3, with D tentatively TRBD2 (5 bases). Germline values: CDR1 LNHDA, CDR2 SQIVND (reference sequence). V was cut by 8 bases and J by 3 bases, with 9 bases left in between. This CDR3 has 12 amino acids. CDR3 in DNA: TGTGCCAGTTCCCCGGGAACAGATACGCAGTATTTT. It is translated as CASSPGTDTQYF.

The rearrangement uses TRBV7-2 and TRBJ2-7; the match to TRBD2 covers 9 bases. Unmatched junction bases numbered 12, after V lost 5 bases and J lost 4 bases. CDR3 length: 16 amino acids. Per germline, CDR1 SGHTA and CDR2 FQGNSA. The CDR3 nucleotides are TGTGCCAGCAGCCGAAGAATGGGCGGGGGGGCTTACGAGCAGTACTTC. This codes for CASSRRMGGGAYEQYF.

The CDR3 region has the DNA TGCAGTGCTAGAGCGCCGACAGGGGCGAACACTGAAGCTTTCTTT. This gives the protein CSARAPTGANTEAFF. The genes are TRBV20-1 and TRBJ1-1, with 8 bases fitting TRBD1. V dropped 1 base and J dropped 1; count of bases not matched to a gene: 5. The CDR3 is 15 residues long. Germline lookup yields CDR1 DFQATT and CDR2 SNEGSKA (reference sequence).

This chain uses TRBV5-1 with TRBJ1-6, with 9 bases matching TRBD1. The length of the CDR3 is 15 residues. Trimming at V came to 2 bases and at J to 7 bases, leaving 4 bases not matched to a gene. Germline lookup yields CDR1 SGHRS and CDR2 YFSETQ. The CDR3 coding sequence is TGCGCCAGCAGCTTTGCGGGACAGGGAAATTCACCCCTCCACTTT. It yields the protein CASSFAGQGNSPLHF.

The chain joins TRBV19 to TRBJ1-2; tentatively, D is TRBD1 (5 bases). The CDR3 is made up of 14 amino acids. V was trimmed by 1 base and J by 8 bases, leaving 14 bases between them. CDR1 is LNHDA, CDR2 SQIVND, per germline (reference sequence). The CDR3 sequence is CASSIAAGDGGYTF. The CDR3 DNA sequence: TGTGCCAGTAGTATAGCGGCTGGGGACGGGGGCTACACCTTC.

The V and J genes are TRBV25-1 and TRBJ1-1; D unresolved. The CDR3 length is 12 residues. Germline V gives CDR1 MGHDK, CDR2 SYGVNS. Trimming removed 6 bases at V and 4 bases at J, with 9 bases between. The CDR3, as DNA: TGTGCCAGCAGGTCGGGAGGCACTGAAGCTTTCTTT. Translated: CASRSGGTEAFF.